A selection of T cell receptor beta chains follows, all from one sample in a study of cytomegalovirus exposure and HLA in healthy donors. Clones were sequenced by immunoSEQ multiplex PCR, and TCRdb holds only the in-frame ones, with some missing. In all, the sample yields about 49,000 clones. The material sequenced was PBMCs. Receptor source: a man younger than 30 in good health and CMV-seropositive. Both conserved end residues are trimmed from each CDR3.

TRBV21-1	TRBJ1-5	ASSKPSFGQKAKH
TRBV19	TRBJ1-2	ASSRWGEWFT
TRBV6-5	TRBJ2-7	ASSFKQGPLYEQY
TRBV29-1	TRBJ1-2	SVEGPGFGGRGRFYGYT
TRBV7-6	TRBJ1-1	ASSTNRASGEIVGRNTEAF
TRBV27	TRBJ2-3	ASSFVALRKSTDTQY
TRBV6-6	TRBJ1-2	ASSGTVYGYT
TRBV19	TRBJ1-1	ASSIAVGGTEAF
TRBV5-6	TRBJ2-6	ASSSYISGANVLT
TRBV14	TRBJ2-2	ASSQDGHPRSDTGELF
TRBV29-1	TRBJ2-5	SSTGLAGSSRETQY
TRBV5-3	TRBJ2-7	ARSMHPPCGRSSYEQY
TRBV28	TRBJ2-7	ASSPTGWGRSINEQY
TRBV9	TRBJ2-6	ASSLPVGRSTGANVLT
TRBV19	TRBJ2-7	ASSIGTGTYEQY
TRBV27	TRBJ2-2	ASTLSGASGSTGELF
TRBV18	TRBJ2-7	ASSPPGLTYEQY
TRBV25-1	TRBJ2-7	ASGANEQY
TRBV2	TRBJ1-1	ASKTGLNTEAF
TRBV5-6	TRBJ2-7	ASSFEGLWREREQY
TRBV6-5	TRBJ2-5	ASSYSGTSGQETQY
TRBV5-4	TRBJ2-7	ASSREQDTSTYEQY
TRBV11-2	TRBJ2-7	ASSSVKRETYEQY
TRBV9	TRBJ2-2	ASSVEGAGELF
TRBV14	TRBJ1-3	ASSPLVSGNTIY
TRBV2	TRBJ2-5	ASSEGPAGGTQETQY
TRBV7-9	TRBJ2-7	ASSLMGTGSYEQY
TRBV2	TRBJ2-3	ASGGGLAGGDTQY
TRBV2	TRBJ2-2	ASRRGGPGELF
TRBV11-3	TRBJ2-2	ASSSDKNTGELF
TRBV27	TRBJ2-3	ASSPLSGRGADTQY
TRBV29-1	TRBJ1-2	SVVGTAFSYGYT
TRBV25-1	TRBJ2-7	ASSASRGHEQY
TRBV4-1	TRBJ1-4	ASSQGWREWEKLF
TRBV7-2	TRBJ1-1	ASSLARGPEAF
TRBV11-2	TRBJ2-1	ASSLGGILVNEQF
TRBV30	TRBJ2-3	AWSVGGDTQY
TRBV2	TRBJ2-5	ASSEEASGYQETQY
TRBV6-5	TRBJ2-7	ASSYSSFGELGEQY
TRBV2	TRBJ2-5	ASSERWRETQY
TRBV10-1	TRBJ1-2	ASSGLSLTRMRTETGYT
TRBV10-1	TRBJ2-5	ATSTGLAGGPETQY
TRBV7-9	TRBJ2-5	ASSLIGGGFETQY
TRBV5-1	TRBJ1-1	ASSSGERNTEAF
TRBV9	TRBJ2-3	ASSVDAGHTQY
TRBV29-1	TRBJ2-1	SVVPPSGVYNEQF